This passage covers 6 T cell receptor beta chains from one sample sequenced in a study of cytomegalovirus exposure and HLA in healthy donors. Sequenced by immunoSEQ multiplex PCR; TCRdb stores in-frame clones only, minus some. The table has more than 150,000 clones, approximately 80% seen once; the top ten hold 6% to 9%. The sample consisted of PBMCs. The receptor source for this set is a man aged 18 to 29 in good health and CMV-seropositive.

The rearrangement joins TRBV15 to TRBJ2-1, with TRBD2 matching 9 bases. The CDR3 covers 16 residues. V lost 5 bases and J lost 3; bases outside the gene matches: 8. Germline loops: CDR1 LNHNV, CDR2 YYDKDF (reference sequence). The CDR3 bases are TGTGCCACCAGCGGAGGTAGCGGGAGAGTCTACAATGAGCAGTTCTTC. It yields the protein CATSGGSGRVYNEQFF.

The DNA for the CDR3 is TGTGCCAGCAGCACCTCGACAGGGCGCGGCAATCAGCCCCAGCATTTT. It yields the protein CASSTSTGRGNQPQHF. The gene calls are TRBV7-2 and TRBJ1-5; 7 bases line up with TRBD1. This CDR3 is 16 amino acids long. Germline-derived CDR1 and CDR2 are SGHTA and FQGNSA. The V gene end was trimmed by 5 bases and the J gene end by 2 bases; junction bases not matched to a gene: 9.

Remarks on this clone: Other DNA sequences in this sample translate to the same CDR3. The chain recombines TRBV30 with TRBJ1-1; no definite D call. Germline lookup yields CDR1 GTSNPN and CDR2 SVGIG (reference sequence). Trimming removed 3 bases from V and 4 bases from J, with 9 bases in between. The CDR3 covers 12 residues. CDR3 DNA: TGTGCCTGGAGAGGAGGTGGCACTGAAGCTTTCTTT. It codes for CAWRGGGTEAFF.

The V call is TRBV27, the J call TRBJ1-2, with 12 bases fitting TRBD1. Germline CDR1 is MNHEY and CDR2 is SMNVEV (reference sequence). This CDR3 has 16 residues. J gave up 4 bases and V 6 bases, and 9 bases lay outside the gene matches. CDR3 DNA: TGTGCCAGCAGCCTGGGACAGGGGGCGCAAGGCTATGGCTACACCTTC. It codes for CASSLGQGAQGYGYTF.

The rearrangement uses TRBV4-3 and TRBJ2-3, with 9 nucleotides matching TRBD2. Germline V gives CDR1 LGHNA, CDR2 YSLEER. CDR3 length: 14 residues. Losses at the gene ends were 3 bases for V and 11 bases for J; bases not matched to a gene: 9. CDR3 protein: CASSQRLAASEQYF. For the CDR3, the DNA is TGCGCCAGCAGCCAGCGACTAGCGGCGTCTGAGCAGTATTTT.

V usage is TRBV7-6 and J usage is TRBJ2-7; 10 nucleotides align to TRBD2. With 4 bases clipped from V and 4 bases from J, the junction kept 7 bases outside the gene matches. Per the germline V gene, CDR1 is SGHVS and CDR2 is FNYEAQ. This CDR3 is 15 amino acids long. The CDR3 loop is CASSSTSGNSYEQYF. The CDR3 DNA sequence: TGTGCCAGCAGCTCAACTAGCGGGAACTCGTACGAGCAGTACTTC.